The TCR beta chain under discussion was sequenced for a study of OX40 agonist ivuxolimab in advanced cancers. About the study: Eligibility rules accepted prior anti-PD-1, anti-PD-L1 or anti-CTLA-4 therapy, and approximately 40% had some. Findings of the study overall: Also present in some nonresponders was a low level of normalized T-cell clonal expansion. Expanded clones were, on average, more numerous among CD8+ T cells than CD4+. Specificity for antigen went undetermined in the expanded peripheral T cells.

The table lists this clone with a count of one. What it recognizes is unknown. Measured with immunoSEQ multiplex PCR; TCRdb has only the in-frame clones, and not every one. The sample lists just under 60,000 clones, about 91% occurring once. This specimen consisted of CD4+ or CD8+ T cells sorted from blood, obtained in a trial of the OX40 agonist ivuxolimab. The sequence was obtained from an adult with an advanced solid tumor such as melanoma, head and neck, liver or kidney cancer.

The CDR3 sequence is CASSPGSGRARYSTYNEQFF. CDR3 in DNA: TGTGCCAGCAGCCCGGGCAGCGGGAGGGCTCGATACTCCACATACAATGAGCAGTTCTTC. This chain connects TRBV7-3 to TRBJ2-1; 10 positions agree with TRBD2. This CDR3 has 20 amino acids. The germline CDR1 and CDR2 sequences are SGHTA and FQGTGA. The V and J ends lost 5 bases and 4 bases, in that order; junction bases with no gene match: 20.